One T cell receptor beta chain is described in this entry. Which antigen it targets is not known. Within one base of it there is no much larger clone, and no base qualities were kept. The data derive from a study of T cell responses to AZD1222 COVID-19 vaccine (dated by TCRdb to the early 2020s). Some background on the complete study: TCR sequencing covered 230 or so trial participants: 200 to 210 given two doses of AZD1222 and some 25 given two doses of MenACWY control vaccine. Trial participants were enrolled by age into 18-55, 56-69 and 70-plus year subgroups, with 148, 28 and 57 TCR-sequenced participants respectively.

Study-level results and caveats: Because no day 14 peak-response samples were available, the repertoires could be characterized only after the peak T cell response. A significant rise in spike-specific TCR breadth and depth was observed after two AZD1222 doses relative to day 0 and relative to MenACWY recipients. Participants were mostly white British and included more females than males, and it was suggested by the authors that clonal diversity may have been underestimated. Reportedly, close to half of the unique spike-specific TCRs recognized epitopes lying outside the regions that are mutated in the B.1.351 and B.1.1.7 variants. In the small 56-69-year group, the increase in depth fell short of significance, most likely because of low power. The vaccine-associated CD4 TCRs covered the entire spike protein, and the dominant responses fell in regions 160-218 and 743-854. Only five or six AZD1222 recipients were SARS-CoV-2 seropositive at baseline, limiting conclusions about previously exposed vaccinees.

Inclusive of the bounding cysteine and phenylalanine, the CDR3 is 15 residues long. Here the CDR3 DNA is all that survives: 45 bases in frame from base 1. The germline V gene yields SGHRS for CDR1 and YFSETQ for CDR2. The junction carries 11 bases between V and J, which are trimmed by 0 bases and 4 bases respectively. What this sample's time point label stands for: about 28 days (+/-7) after the second vaccine dose. AZD1222 recipients whose second dose came at about 4 weeks and those whose second dose came at about 12 weeks were combined into one group, since spike-specific TCR depth and breadth did not differ between the two schedules. The vaccinee samples were drawn from two UK trials, COV001 and COV002, one of which was a single-blind randomized controlled phase 2/3 trial testing AZD1222 (ChAdOx1 nCoV-19) in healthy adults. Trial participant PBMC samples were collected at day 0 and day 28 after the second dose for TCRbeta chain sequencing.

The CDR3 regions of human TCRbeta chains were analyzed by immunosequencing. In the source study's methods: TCRs in the repertoires were matched against a reference library of SARS-CoV-2-specific TCRs that had been generated with the MIRA antigen-specificity platform. Breadth was defined as the fraction of unique TCRs that were SARS-CoV-2-associated, and depth was defined as the fraction of total T cells that were SARS-CoV-2-associated. Using the MIRA data, each spike-specific TCR was assigned both to the spike region to which the TCR was reactive and to a CD4 or CD8 class. Log10-transformed breadth and depth values were compared by one-way ANOVA with Sidak's multiple comparisons tests. In its TCRdb copy, this immuneACCESS table keeps in-frame sequences only and misses some clones. Where compared with another copy, unresolved V genes explain less than half of these, and the others have no known cause. Clone size and the V and J calls come from that table; the DNA yielded D and trimming. The sample table lists about 150,000 clones, about 89% of them with a count of one. 1% to 1.5% of the sample rests with the top ten.

The sequences come from peripheral blood, collected 28 days after the second AZD1222 dose. The rearrangement joined TRBV5-1 to TRBJ1-5, with an unclear D gene assignment. The sequence derives from an adult who received the AZD1222 COVID-19 vaccine. The CDR3: CASSLEGYSNQPQHF. The DNA is as follows: TGCGCCAGCAGCTTGGAGGGCTATTCGAATCAGCCCCAGCATTTT.